This T cell receptor (beta chain) was recorded in a study of T cell changes during pregnancy in multiple sclerosis. Sequenced by immunoSEQ multiplex PCR; TCRdb stores in-frame clones only, minus some. The sample records 25,000 or so clones, 86% being singletons. Trimming took off 3 bases at V and 8 bases at J, with 19 bases between the two ends. The length of the CDR3 is 16 residues. Germline-derived CDR1 and CDR2 are KGHSH and LQKENI. The genes are TRBV18 and TRBJ1-4, with D unclear. This specimen consisted of CD4+ T cells from peripheral blood mononuclear cells, obtained in the first trimester of pregnancy. The TCR sequence derives from a female donor in good health, enrolled as a control in a pregnancy study. CDR3 in amino acids: CASSPPGSGRSEKLFF. CDR3 sequence (DNA): TGTGCCAGCTCACCGCCGGGGTCCGGAAGGAGCGAAAAACTGTTTTTT.